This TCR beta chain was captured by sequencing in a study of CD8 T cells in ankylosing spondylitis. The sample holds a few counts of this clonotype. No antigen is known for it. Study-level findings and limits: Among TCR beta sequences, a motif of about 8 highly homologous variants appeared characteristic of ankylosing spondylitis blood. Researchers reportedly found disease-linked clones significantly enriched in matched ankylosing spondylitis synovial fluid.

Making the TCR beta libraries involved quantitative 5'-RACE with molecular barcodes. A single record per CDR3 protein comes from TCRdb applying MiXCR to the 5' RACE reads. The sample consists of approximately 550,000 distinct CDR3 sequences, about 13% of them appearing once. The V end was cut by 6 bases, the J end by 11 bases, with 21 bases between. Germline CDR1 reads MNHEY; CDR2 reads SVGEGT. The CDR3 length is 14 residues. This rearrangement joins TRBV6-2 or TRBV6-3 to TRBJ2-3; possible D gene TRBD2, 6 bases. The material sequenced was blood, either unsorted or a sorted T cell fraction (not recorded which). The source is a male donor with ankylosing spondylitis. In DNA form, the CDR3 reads TGTGCCAGCAGCCCGCCCGGGGGTTCTAGAATGCAGTATTTT. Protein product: CASSPPGGSRMQYF.